The rows below give T cell receptor beta chains drawn from one sample of a study of T cells after yellow fever vaccination. Via MiXCR, TCRdb re-called the 5' RACE reads, giving one row per CDR3 protein. The table shows 100,000 to 150,000 distinct CDR3 sequences, with under 8.5% occurring only once. The input for sequencing was CD4+ T cells sorted from PBMCs, taken approximately 11 days after the first yellow fever vaccination. These receptors came from a man aged 18 to 30 who received the YFV17D yellow fever vaccine. CDR3s include the opening cysteine and the closing phenylalanine or tryptophan. Fields, in order: D gene, clone size, J gene, V gene, CDR3 protein, CDR3 DNA. D genes are given only for firm matches. Size is omitted from some rows. Given values are once, few, many or a class for expanded clones.

NA,many,TRBJ2-7,TRBV5-1,CASSWDTTTGEQYF,TGCGCCAGCAGCTGGGACACAACCACGGGCGAGCAGTACTTC
NA,many,TRBJ2-5,TRBV5-1,CASSLEGRKETQYF,TGCGCCAGCAGCTTGGAAGGCAGGAAAGAGACCCAGTACTTC
TRBD1,many,TRBJ2-3,TRBV7-9,CASSSSDRGERDTQYF,TGTGCCAGCAGCTCCTCGGACAGGGGCGAGAGAGATACGCAGTATTTT
NA,few,TRBJ2-7,TRBV3-1,CASSQGLIRYEQYF,TGTGCCAGCAGCCAGGGACTTATTCGGTACGAGCAGTACTTC
NA,many,TRBJ1-1,TRBV29-1,CSVDRRNTEAFF,TGCAGCGTCGACCGGAGGAACACTGAAGCTTTCTTT
NA,NA,TRBJ2-2,TRBV7-3,CASSLSSGGELFF,TGTGCCAGCAGCTTATCCTCTGGCGGGGAGCTGTTTTTT
NA,many,TRBJ2-7,TRBV7-2,CASSSDSFLRQQYF,TGTGCCAGCAGCTCGGACAGCTTCCTACGGCAGCAGTACTTC
NA,many,TRBJ2-5,TRBV5-4,CASSFSGMQETQYF,TGTGCCAGCAGCTTCTCGGGGATGCAAGAGACCCAGTACTTC
NA,many,TRBJ1-1,TRBV5-1,CASSLVRNTEAFF,TGCGCCAGCAGCTTGGTGCGGAACACTGAAGCTTTCTTT
TRBD1,many,TRBJ1-2,TRBV28,CASSTGGANYGYTF,TGTGCCAGCAGTACAGGGGGCGCAAACTATGGCTACACCTTC
NA,many,TRBJ1-2,TRBV28,CASSTSGSGYGYTF,TGTGCCAGCAGCACGAGCGGGTCCGGATATGGCTACACCTTC
NA,NA,TRBJ1-1,TRBV19,CASSAPGGVNTEAFF,TGTGCCAGTAGTGCCCCGGGGGGGGTGAACACTGAAGCTTTCTTT
NA,NA,TRBJ1-5,TRBV18,CASCRASNQPQHF,TGTGCCAGCTGCCGGGCTAGCAATCAGCCCCAGCATTTT
NA,NA,TRBJ2-5,TRBV7-2,CTSSLDGGRQETQYF,TGTACCAGCAGCTTAGACGGGGGCAGACAAGAGACCCAGTACTTC
TRBD2,few,TRBJ2-5,TRBV24-1,CAASGARGKETQYF,TGTGCCGCTAGCGGGGCTCGCGGGAAAGAGACCCAGTACTTC
NA,many,TRBJ2-1,TRBV10-3,CAISAARLAPTSYNEQFF,TGTGCCATCAGTGCGGCAAGACTTGCTCCGACCAGCTACAATGAGCAGTTCTTC
NA,many,TRBJ2-2,TRBV3-1,CASSQIAGELFF,TGTGCCAGCAGCCAAATTGCCGGGGAGCTGTTTTTT
NA,NA,TRBJ1-5,TRBV20-1,CSGEGNNQPQHF,TGCAGTGGGGAGGGGAACAATCAGCCCCAGCATTTT
NA,many,TRBJ1-2,TRBV3-1,CASCPSGFHGYTF,TGTGCCAGCTGCCCCTCAGGCTTTCATGGCTACACCTTC
NA,NA,TRBJ1-5,TRBV20-1,CSAIIGGAGGNQPQHF,TGCAGTGCTATAATCGGTGGGGCGGGGGGTAATCAGCCCCAGCATTTT
NA,many,TRBJ2-6,TRBV12-3/TRBV12-4,CASSITNSGANVLTF,TGTGCCAGCAGTATTACCAACTCTGGGGCCAACGTCCTGACTTTC
NA,many,TRBJ2-5,TRBV20-1,CSARVSRGSGETQYF,TGCAGTGCTAGAGTGTCGAGGGGGTCCGGGGAGACCCAGTACTTC
NA,many,TRBJ2-3,TRBV20-1,CSGRRPRRDTQYF,TGCAGTGGTAGACGGCCCCGTAGGGATACGCAGTATTTT
NA,many,TRBJ1-2,TRBV5-1,CASSSDAHGYTF,TGCGCCAGCAGCTCCGATGCGCATGGCTACACCTTC
TRBD1,many,TRBJ1-2,TRBV5-1,CASRPTGGGLYGYTF,TGCGCCAGCAGACCGACAGGAGGGGGCCTCTATGGCTACACCTTC
TRBD2,NA,TRBJ2-7,TRBV7-9,CASSLVRGGAREQYF,TGTGCCAGCAGCTTAGTTCGCGGGGGGGCACGCGAGCAGTACTTC
NA,many,TRBJ2-5,TRBV18,CASSPGFQETQYF,TGTGCCAGCTCACCGGGATTTCAAGAGACCCAGTACTTC
NA,few,TRBJ2-3,TRBV29-1,CSVGSGGLTDTQYF,TGCAGCGTTGGGTCCGGGGGGCTCACAGATACGCAGTATTTT
TRBD1,few,TRBJ1-2,TRBV6-5,CASSYSTGFVGYTF,TGTGCCAGCAGTTACTCGACAGGGTTTGTGGGCTACACCTTC
TRBD1,many,TRBJ2-3,TRBV20-1,CSAAGFRTGGAWDTQYF,TGCAGTGCTGCGGGATTTCGGACAGGGGGCGCCTGGGATACGCAGTATTTT
NA,NA,TRBJ1-3,TRBV7-2,CASSFSGAGNTIYF,TGTGCCAGCAGCTTTTCAGGGGCTGGAAACACCATATATTTT
NA,many,TRBJ2-2,TRBV28,CASAQGGASTGELFF,TGTGCCAGCGCCCAGGGGGGGGCGTCCACCGGGGAGCTGTTTTTT
NA,many,TRBJ1-4,TRBV12-3/TRBV12-4,CASAGTSRKLFF,TGTGCCAGCGCCGGGACAAGTAGAAAACTGTTTTTT
TRBD2,many,TRBJ2-5,TRBV29-1,CSVLNPGLAGVETQYF,TGCAGCGTCCTGAACCCGGGACTAGCGGGGGTAGAGACCCAGTACTTC
TRBD1,NA,TRBJ1-3,TRBV5-1,CASSDRAQSRGPTGNTIYF,TGCGCCAGCAGCGATAGAGCTCAATCCAGGGGGCCTACTGGAAACACCATATATTTT
NA,many,TRBJ1-1,TRBV5-1,CASSLGSGWITEAFF,TGCGCCAGCAGCTTGGGTTCCGGTTGGATCACTGAAGCTTTCTTT
NA,many,TRBJ1-1,TRBV5-1,CASSLGVRAGGRSFF,TGCGCCAGCAGCTTGGGCGTAAGAGCTGGGGGTCGGTCTTTCTTT
NA,many,TRBJ2-5,TRBV5-1,CASSPGQQETQYF,TGCGCCAGCAGCCCTGGACAGCAAGAGACCCAGTACTTC
NA,many,TRBJ1-4,TRBV5-1,CASSGRGARNEKLFF,TGCGCCAGCAGCGGTAGGGGGGCACGTAATGAAAAACTGTTTTTT
NA,few,TRBJ2-3,TRBV11-2,CASSRRRWGDTDTQYF,TGTGCCAGCAGCCGACGTAGGTGGGGTGACACAGATACGCAGTATTTT
TRBD2,many,TRBJ2-1,TRBV5-6,CASSLIGGTSVNEQFF,TGTGCCAGCAGCTTGATTGGTGGGACTAGCGTCAATGAGCAGTTCTTC
TRBD1,many,TRBJ2-3,TRBV7-8,CASSSRQGADTQYF,TGTGCCAGCAGCTCCCGACAGGGAGCAGATACGCAGTATTTT
NA,many,TRBJ1-6,TRBV4-1,CASSQDPGQTYSPLHF,TGCGCCAGCAGCCAAGATCCAGGACAGACCTATTCACCCCTCCACTTT
TRBD1,NA,TRBJ1-2,TRBV6-5,CASSYDRGTINYGYTF,TGTGCCAGCAGTTACGACAGGGGAACGATAAACTATGGCTACACCTTC
TRBD2,many,TRBJ2-5,TRBV20-1,CSAGPGTSWETQYF,TGCAGTGCTGGGCCCGGGACTAGCTGGGAGACCCAGTACTTC
NA,many,TRBJ2-7,TRBV5-1,CASSPQGDYEQYF,TGCGCCAGCAGCCCTCAGGGAGATTACGAGCAGTACTTC
TRBD1,many,TRBJ1-1,TRBV6-2/TRBV6-3,CAGGQGGSAFF,TGTGCCGGCGGACAGGGGGGGTCAGCTTTCTTT
TRBD1,NA,TRBJ2-4,TRBV5-6,CASSHGQGRNIQYF,TGTGCCAGCAGCCACGGACAGGGACGGAACATTCAGTACTTC
NA,NA,TRBJ2-2,TRBV5-1,CASTAAGYTGELFF,TGCGCCAGCACCGCAGCAGGGTACACCGGGGAGCTGTTTTTT
NA,many,TRBJ2-5,TRBV6-5,CASSWTSQETQYF,TGTGCCAGCAGTTGGACCAGCCAAGAGACCCAGTACTTC
TRBD2,many,TRBJ2-1,TRBV11-1,CASSQSGGAGEQFF,TGTGCCAGCAGCCAAAGCGGGGGGGCGGGTGAGCAGTTCTTC
NA,many,TRBJ2-7,TRBV6-5,CASSYSAGMRNEQYF,TGTGCCAGCAGTTACTCGGCTGGGATGAGGAACGAGCAGTACTTC
TRBD1,many,TRBJ2-1,TRBV5-1,CASSPRGQGAGNEQFF,TGCGCCAGCAGTCCTAGAGGACAGGGGGCTGGCAATGAGCAGTTCTTC
NA,many,TRBJ1-1,TRBV7-3,CASSLNARGTEAFF,TGTGCCAGCAGCTTAAATGCCAGGGGCACTGAAGCTTTCTTT
NA,many,TRBJ1-1,TRBV20-1,CSARDSRQGNTEAFF,TGCAGTGCTAGAGATTCGCGGCAGGGGAACACTGAAGCTTTCTTT